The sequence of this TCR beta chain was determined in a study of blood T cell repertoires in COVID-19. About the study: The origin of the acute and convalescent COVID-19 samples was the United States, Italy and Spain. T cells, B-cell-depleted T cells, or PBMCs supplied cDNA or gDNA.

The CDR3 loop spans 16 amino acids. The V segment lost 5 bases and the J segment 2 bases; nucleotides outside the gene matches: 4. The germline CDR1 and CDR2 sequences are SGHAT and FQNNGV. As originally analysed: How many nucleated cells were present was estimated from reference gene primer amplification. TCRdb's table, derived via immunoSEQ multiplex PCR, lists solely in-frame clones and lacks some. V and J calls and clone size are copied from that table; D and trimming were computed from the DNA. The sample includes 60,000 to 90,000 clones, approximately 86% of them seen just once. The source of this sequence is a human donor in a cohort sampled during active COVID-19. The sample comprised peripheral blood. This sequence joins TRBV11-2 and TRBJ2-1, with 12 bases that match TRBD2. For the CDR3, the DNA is TGTGCCAGCAGCCGACTAGCGGGGGCCACCTACAATGAGCAGTTCTTC. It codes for CASSRLAGATYNEQFF.